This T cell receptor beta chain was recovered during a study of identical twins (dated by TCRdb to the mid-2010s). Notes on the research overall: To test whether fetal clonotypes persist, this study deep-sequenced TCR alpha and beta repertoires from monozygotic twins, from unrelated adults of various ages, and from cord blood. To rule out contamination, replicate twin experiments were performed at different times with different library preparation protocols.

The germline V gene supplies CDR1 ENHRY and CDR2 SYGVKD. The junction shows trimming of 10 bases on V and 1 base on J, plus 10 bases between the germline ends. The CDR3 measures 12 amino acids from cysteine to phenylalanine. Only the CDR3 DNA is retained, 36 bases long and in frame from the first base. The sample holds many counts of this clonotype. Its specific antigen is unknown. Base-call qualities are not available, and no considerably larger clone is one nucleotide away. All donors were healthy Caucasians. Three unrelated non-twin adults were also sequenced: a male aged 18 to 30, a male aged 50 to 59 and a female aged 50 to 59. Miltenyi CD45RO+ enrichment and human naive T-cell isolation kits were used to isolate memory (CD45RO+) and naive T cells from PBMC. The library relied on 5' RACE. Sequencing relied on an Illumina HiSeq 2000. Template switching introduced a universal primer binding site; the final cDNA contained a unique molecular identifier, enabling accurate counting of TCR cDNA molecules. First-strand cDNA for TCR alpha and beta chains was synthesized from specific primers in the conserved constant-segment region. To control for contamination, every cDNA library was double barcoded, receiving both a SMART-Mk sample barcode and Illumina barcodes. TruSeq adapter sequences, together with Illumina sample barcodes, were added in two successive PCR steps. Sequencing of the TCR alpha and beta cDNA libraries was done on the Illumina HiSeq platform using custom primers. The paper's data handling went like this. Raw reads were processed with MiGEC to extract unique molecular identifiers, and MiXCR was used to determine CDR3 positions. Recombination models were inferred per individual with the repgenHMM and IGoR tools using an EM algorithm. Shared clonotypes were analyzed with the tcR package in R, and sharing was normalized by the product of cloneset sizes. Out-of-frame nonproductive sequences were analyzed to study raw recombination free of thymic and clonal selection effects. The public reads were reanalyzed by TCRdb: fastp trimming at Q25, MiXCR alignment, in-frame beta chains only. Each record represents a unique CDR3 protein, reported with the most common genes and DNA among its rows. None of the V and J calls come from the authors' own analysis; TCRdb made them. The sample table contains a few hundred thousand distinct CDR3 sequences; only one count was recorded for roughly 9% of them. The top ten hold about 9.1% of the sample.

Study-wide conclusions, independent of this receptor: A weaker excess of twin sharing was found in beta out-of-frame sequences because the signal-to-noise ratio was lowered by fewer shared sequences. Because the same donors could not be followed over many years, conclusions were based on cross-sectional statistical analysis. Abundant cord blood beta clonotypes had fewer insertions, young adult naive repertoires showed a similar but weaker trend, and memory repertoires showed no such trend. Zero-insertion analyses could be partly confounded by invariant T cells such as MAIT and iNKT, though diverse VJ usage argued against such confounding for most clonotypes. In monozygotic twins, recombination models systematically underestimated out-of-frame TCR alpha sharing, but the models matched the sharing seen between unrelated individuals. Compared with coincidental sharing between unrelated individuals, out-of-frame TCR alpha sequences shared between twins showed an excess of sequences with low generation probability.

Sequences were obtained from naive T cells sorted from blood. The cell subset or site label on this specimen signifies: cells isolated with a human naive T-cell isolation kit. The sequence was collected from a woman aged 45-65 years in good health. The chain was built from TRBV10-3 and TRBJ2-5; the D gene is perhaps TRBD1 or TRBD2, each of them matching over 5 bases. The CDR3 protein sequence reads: CATGTAQETQYF. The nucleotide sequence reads TGTGCCACCGGGACGGCCCAAGAGACCCAGTACTTC.